These 3 T cell receptor beta chains were all obtained from the same sample, sequenced in a study of blood T cell repertoires in COVID-19. Sequenced by immunoSEQ multiplex PCR; TCRdb stores in-frame clones only, minus some. Found here are about 130,000 clones, just under 85% of them singletons; the top ten hold over 15%. Sequencing used peripheral blood. These receptors were obtained from a woman between 50 and 59 years old with acute or convalescent COVID-19.

The V and J genes are TRBV11-2 and TRBJ1-6; 8 bases match TRBD1. This CDR3 is built from 15 residues. Per germline, CDR1 SGHAT and CDR2 FQNNGV. V trimming: 3 bases; J trimming: 9 bases; junction bases outside the gene matches: 7. DNA of the CDR3: TGTGCCAGCAGCTTGGGCAGGGGGCTAGGTTCACCCCTCCACTTT. Its protein product is CASSLGRGLGSPLHF.

The V call is TRBV12-3 or TRBV12-4, the J call TRBJ1-6; maybe TRBD1 (5 bases). The CDR3 runs to 12 residues. V gave up 6 bases and J gave up 10 bases, with 10 bases separating them. CDR3: CASSSGISPLHF. The CDR3, as DNA: TGTGCCAGCAGCTCAGGGATCTCACCCCTCCACTTT.

The V gene is TRBV7-8, the J gene TRBJ2-5; 13 nucleotides align to TRBD2. The CDR3 runs 16 residues. J lost 4 bases, V lost 2 bases, and 4 bases had no gene match. Germline lookup yields CDR1 SGHVS and CDR2 FQNEAQ. CDR3 nucleotides: TGTGCCAGCAGCTTAACTAGCGGGGGGGCCTTAGAGACCCAGTACTTC. Its translation: CASSLTSGGALETQYF. Using reference TRBV7-8 and TRBJ2-5 for the parts outside the CDR3, the full variable domain is GAGVSQSPRYKVAKRGQDVALRCDPISGHVSLFWYQQALGQGPEFLTYFQNEAQLDKSGLPSDRFFAERPEGSVSTLKIQRTQQEDSAVYLCASSLTSGGALETQYFGPGTRLLVL.